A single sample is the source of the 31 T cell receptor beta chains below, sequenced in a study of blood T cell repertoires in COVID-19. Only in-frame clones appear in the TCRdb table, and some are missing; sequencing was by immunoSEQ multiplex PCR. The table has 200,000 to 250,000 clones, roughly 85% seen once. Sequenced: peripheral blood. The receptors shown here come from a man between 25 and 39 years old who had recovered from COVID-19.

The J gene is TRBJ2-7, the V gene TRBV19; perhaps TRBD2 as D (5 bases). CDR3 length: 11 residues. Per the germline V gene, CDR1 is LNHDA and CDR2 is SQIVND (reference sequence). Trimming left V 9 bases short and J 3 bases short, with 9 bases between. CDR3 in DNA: TGTGCCAGCCTAGGAGGCTACGAGCAGTACTTC. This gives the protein CASLGGYEQYF.

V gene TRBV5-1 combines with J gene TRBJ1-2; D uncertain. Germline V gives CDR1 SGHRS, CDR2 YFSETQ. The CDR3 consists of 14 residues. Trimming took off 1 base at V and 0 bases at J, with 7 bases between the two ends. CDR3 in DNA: TGCGCCAGCAGCTTGCAGGAGGCTAACTATGGCTACACCTTC. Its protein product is CASSLQEANYGYTF.

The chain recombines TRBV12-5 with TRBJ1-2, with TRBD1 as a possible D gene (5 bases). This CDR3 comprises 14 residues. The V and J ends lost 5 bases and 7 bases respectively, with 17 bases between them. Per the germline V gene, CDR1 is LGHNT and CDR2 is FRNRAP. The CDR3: CASGTPTAWGGYTF. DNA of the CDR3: TGTGCTAGTGGTACCCCGACAGCATGGGGTGGCTACACCTTC.

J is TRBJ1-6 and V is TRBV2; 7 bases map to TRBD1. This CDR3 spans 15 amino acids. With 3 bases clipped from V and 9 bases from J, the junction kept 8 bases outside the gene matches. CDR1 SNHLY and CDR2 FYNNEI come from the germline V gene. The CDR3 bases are TGTGCCAGCAGTGAGGAGACAGGGATCTCTTCACCCCTCCACTTT. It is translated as CASSEETGISSPLHF.

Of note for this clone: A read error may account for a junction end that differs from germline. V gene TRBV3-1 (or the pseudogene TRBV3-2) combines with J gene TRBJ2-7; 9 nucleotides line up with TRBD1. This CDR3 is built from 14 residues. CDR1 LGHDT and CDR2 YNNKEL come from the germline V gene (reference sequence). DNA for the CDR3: TGTGCCAGCAGTGCACCGGGACAGGGCCCCGCGTGGGACTTC. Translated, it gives CASSAPGQGPAWDF.

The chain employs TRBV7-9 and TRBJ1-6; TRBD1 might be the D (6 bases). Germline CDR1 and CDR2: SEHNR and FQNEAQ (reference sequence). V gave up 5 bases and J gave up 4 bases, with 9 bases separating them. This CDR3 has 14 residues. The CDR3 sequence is CASSPGTYNSPLHF. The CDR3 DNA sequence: TGTGCCAGCAGCCCAGGGACATATAATTCACCCCTCCACTTT.

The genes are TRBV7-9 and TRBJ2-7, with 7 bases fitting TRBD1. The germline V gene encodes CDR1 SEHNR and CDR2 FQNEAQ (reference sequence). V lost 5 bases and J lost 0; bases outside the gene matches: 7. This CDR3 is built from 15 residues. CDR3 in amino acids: CASSGFRQGSYEQYF. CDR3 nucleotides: TGTGCCAGCAGCGGATTTAGACAGGGCTCCTACGAGCAGTACTTC.

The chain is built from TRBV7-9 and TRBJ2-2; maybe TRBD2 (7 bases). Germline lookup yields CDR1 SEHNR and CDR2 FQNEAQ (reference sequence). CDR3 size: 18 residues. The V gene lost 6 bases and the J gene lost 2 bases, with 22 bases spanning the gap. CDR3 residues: CASSPDPRGGLNTGELFF. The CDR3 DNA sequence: TGTGCCAGCAGTCCTGACCCGAGGGGGGGCTTAAACACCGGGGAGCTGTTTTTT.

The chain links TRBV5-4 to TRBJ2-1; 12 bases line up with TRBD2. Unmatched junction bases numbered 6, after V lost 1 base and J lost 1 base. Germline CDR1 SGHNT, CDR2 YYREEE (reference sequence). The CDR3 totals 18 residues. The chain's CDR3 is CASSLQASGGASYNEQFF. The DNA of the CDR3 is TGTGCCAGCAGCTTGCAGGCTAGCGGGGGGGCATCCTACAATGAGCAGTTCTTC.

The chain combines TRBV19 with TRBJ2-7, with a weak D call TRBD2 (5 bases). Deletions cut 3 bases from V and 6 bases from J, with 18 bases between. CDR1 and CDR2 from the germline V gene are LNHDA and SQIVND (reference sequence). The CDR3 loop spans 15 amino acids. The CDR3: CASSMERALGSEQYF. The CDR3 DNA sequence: TGTGCCAGTAGTATGGAGCGAGCCTTGGGGAGCGAGCAGTACTTC.

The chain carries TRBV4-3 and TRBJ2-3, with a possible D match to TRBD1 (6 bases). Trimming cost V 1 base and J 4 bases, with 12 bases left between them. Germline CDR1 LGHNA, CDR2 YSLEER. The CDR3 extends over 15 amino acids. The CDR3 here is CASSQVGAGADTQYF. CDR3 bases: TGCGCCAGCAGCCAAGTAGGAGCAGGGGCAGATACGCAGTATTTT.

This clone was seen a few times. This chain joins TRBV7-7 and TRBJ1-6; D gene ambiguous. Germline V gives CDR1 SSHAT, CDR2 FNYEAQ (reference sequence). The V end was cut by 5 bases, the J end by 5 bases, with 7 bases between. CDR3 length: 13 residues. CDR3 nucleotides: TGTGCCAGCAGCGCAGGAAATAATTCACCCCTCCACTTT. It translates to CASSAGNNSPLHF.

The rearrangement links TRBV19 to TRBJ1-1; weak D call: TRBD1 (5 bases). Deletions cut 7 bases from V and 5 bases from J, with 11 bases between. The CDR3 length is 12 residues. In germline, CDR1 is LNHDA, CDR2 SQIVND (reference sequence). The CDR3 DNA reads TGTGCCAGTATGGTGGGGGGTACTGAAGCTTTCTTT. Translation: CASMVGGTEAFF.

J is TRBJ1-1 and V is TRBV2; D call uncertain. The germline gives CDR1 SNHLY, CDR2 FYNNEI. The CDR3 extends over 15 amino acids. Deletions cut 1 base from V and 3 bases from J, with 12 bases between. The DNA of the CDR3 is TGTGCCAGCAGTGAAGGCGGTTTAGCAGACACTGAAGCTTTCTTT. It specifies CASSEGGLADTEAFF.

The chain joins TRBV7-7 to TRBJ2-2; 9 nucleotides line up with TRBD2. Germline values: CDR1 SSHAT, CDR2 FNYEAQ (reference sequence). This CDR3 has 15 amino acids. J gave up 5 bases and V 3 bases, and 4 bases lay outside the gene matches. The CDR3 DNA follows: TGTGCCAGCAGCTTTAGCGGGGGCGGAACCGGGGAGCTGTTTTTT. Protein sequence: CASSFSGGGTGELFF.

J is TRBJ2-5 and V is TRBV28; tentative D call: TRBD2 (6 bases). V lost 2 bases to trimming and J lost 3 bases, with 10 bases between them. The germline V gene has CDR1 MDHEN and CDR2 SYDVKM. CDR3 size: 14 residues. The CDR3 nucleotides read TGTGCCAGCAGTTTAACAGGCGGGAAAGAGACCCAGTACTTC. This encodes CASSLTGGKETQYF.

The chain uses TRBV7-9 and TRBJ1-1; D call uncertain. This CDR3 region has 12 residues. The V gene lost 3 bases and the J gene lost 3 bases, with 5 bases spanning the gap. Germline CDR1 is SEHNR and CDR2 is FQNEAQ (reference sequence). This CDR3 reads CASSLAYTEAFF. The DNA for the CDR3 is TGTGCCAGCAGCTTGGCATACACTGAAGCTTTCTTT.

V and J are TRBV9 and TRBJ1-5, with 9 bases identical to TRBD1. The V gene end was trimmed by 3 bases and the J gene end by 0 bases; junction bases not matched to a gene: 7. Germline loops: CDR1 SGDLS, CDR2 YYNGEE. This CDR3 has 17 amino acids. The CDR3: CASSAGTGRYSNQPQHF. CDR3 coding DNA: TGTGCCAGCAGCGCAGGGACAGGGAGATATAGCAATCAGCCCCAGCATTTT.

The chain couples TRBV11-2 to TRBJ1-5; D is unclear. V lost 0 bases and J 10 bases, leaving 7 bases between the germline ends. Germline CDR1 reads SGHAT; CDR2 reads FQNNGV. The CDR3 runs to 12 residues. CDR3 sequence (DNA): TGTGCCAGCAGCTTAGATCAGAAACCCCAGCATTTT. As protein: CASSLDQKPQHF. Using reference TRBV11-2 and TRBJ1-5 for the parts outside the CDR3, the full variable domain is EAGVAQSPRYKIIEKRQSVAFWCNPISGHATLYWYQQILGQGPKLLIQFQNNGVVDDSQLPKDRFSAERLKGVDSTLKIQPAKLEDSAVYLCASSLDQKPQHFGDGTRLSIL.

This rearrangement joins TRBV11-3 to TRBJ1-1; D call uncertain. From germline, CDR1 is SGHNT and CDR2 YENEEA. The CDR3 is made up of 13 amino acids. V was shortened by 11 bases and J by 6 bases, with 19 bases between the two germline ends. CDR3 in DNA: TGTGCCCCAGCGGATTATGCATCCCCTGAAGCTTTCTTT. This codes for CAPADYASPEAFF.

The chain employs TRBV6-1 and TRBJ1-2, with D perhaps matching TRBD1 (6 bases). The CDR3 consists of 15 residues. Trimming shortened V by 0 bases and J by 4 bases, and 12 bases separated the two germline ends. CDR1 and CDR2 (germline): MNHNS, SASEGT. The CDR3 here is CASSEAGGAGYGYTF. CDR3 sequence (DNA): TGTGCCAGCAGTGAAGCCGGGGGGGCTGGCTATGGCTACACCTTC.

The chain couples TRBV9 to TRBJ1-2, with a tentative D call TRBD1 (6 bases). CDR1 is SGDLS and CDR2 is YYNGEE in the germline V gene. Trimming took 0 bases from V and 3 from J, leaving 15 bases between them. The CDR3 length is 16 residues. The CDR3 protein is CASSVGKTGDHYGYTF. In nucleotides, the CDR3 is TGTGCCAGCAGCGTAGGAAAGACAGGAGACCACTATGGCTACACCTTC.

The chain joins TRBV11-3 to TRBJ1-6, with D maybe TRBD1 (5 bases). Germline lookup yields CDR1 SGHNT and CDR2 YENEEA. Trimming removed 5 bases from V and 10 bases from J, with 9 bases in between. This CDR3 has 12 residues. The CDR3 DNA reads TGTGCCAGCAGCGGGGGGGACTCACCCCTCCACTTT. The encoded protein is CASSGGDSPLHF.

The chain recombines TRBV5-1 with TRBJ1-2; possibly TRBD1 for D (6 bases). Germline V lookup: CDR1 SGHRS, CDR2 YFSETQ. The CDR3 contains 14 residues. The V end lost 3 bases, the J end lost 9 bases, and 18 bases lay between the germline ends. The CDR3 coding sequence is TGCGCCAGCAGCTCCGCCGACCCGCAGGGGAGCTACACCTTC. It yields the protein CASSSADPQGSYTF.

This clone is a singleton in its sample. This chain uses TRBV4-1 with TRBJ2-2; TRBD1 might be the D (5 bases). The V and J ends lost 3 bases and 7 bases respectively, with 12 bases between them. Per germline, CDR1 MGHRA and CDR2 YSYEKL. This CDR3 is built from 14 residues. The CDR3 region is CASSQDKRIGELFF. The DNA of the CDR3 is TGCGCCAGCAGCCAGGACAAACGGATCGGGGAGCTGTTTTTT.

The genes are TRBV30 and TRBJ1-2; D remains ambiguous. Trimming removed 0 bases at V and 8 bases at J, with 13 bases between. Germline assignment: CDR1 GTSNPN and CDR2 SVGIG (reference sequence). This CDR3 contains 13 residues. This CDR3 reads CAWSVWSGGGYTF. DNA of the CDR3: TGTGCCTGGAGTGTATGGTCGGGAGGGGGCTACACCTTC.

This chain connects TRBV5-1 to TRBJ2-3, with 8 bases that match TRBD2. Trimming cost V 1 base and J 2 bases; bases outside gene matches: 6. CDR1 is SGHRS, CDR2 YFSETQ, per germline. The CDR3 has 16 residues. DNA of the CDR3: TGCGCCAGCAGCTTGCTACTTAGCGGGGTCACAGATACGCAGTATTTT. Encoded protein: CASSLLLSGVTDTQYF.

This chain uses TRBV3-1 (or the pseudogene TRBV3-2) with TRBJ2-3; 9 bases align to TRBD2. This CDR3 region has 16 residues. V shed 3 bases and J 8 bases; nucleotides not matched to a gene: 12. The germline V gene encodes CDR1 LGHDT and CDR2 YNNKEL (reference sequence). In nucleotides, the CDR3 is TGTGCCAGCAGCCAGATTCTAGCGGGGTCGGTTGGTACGCAGTATTTT. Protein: CASSQILAGSVGTQYF.

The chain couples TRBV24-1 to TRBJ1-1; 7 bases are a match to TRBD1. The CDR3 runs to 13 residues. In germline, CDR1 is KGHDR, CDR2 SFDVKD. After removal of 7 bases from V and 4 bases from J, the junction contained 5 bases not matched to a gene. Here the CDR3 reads CATSRDSRTEAFF. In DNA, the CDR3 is TGTGCCACCAGCCGGGACAGTCGCACTGAAGCTTTCTTT.

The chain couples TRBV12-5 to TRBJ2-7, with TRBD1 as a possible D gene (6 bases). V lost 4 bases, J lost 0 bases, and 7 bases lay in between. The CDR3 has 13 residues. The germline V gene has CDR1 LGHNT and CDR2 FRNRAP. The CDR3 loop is CASGSDSSYEQYF. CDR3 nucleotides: TGTGCTAGTGGTTCGGACAGCTCCTACGAGCAGTACTTC.

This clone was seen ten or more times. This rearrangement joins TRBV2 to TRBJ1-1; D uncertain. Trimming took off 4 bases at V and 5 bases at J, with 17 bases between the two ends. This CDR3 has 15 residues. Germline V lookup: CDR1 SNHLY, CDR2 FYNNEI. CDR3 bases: TGTGCCAGCAGTGTGTATAGTATAAGTACGACTGAAGCTTTCTTT. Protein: CASSVYSISTTEAFF.